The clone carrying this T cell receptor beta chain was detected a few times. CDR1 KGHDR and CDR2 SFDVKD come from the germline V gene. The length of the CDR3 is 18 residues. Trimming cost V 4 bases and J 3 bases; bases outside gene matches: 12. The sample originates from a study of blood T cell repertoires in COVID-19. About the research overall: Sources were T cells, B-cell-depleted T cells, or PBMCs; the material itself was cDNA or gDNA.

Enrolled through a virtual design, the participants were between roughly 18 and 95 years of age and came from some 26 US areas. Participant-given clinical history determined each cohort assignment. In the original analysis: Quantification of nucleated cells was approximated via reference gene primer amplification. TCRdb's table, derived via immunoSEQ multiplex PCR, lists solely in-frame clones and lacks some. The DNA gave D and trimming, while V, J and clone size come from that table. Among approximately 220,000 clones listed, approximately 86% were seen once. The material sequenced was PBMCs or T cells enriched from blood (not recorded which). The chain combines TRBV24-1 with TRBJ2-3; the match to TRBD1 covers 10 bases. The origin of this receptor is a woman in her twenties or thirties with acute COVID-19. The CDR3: CATSELPGQGRGTDTQYF. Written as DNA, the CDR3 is TGTGCCACCAGTGAGTTACCGGGACAGGGGCGGGGGACAGATACGCAGTATTTT.